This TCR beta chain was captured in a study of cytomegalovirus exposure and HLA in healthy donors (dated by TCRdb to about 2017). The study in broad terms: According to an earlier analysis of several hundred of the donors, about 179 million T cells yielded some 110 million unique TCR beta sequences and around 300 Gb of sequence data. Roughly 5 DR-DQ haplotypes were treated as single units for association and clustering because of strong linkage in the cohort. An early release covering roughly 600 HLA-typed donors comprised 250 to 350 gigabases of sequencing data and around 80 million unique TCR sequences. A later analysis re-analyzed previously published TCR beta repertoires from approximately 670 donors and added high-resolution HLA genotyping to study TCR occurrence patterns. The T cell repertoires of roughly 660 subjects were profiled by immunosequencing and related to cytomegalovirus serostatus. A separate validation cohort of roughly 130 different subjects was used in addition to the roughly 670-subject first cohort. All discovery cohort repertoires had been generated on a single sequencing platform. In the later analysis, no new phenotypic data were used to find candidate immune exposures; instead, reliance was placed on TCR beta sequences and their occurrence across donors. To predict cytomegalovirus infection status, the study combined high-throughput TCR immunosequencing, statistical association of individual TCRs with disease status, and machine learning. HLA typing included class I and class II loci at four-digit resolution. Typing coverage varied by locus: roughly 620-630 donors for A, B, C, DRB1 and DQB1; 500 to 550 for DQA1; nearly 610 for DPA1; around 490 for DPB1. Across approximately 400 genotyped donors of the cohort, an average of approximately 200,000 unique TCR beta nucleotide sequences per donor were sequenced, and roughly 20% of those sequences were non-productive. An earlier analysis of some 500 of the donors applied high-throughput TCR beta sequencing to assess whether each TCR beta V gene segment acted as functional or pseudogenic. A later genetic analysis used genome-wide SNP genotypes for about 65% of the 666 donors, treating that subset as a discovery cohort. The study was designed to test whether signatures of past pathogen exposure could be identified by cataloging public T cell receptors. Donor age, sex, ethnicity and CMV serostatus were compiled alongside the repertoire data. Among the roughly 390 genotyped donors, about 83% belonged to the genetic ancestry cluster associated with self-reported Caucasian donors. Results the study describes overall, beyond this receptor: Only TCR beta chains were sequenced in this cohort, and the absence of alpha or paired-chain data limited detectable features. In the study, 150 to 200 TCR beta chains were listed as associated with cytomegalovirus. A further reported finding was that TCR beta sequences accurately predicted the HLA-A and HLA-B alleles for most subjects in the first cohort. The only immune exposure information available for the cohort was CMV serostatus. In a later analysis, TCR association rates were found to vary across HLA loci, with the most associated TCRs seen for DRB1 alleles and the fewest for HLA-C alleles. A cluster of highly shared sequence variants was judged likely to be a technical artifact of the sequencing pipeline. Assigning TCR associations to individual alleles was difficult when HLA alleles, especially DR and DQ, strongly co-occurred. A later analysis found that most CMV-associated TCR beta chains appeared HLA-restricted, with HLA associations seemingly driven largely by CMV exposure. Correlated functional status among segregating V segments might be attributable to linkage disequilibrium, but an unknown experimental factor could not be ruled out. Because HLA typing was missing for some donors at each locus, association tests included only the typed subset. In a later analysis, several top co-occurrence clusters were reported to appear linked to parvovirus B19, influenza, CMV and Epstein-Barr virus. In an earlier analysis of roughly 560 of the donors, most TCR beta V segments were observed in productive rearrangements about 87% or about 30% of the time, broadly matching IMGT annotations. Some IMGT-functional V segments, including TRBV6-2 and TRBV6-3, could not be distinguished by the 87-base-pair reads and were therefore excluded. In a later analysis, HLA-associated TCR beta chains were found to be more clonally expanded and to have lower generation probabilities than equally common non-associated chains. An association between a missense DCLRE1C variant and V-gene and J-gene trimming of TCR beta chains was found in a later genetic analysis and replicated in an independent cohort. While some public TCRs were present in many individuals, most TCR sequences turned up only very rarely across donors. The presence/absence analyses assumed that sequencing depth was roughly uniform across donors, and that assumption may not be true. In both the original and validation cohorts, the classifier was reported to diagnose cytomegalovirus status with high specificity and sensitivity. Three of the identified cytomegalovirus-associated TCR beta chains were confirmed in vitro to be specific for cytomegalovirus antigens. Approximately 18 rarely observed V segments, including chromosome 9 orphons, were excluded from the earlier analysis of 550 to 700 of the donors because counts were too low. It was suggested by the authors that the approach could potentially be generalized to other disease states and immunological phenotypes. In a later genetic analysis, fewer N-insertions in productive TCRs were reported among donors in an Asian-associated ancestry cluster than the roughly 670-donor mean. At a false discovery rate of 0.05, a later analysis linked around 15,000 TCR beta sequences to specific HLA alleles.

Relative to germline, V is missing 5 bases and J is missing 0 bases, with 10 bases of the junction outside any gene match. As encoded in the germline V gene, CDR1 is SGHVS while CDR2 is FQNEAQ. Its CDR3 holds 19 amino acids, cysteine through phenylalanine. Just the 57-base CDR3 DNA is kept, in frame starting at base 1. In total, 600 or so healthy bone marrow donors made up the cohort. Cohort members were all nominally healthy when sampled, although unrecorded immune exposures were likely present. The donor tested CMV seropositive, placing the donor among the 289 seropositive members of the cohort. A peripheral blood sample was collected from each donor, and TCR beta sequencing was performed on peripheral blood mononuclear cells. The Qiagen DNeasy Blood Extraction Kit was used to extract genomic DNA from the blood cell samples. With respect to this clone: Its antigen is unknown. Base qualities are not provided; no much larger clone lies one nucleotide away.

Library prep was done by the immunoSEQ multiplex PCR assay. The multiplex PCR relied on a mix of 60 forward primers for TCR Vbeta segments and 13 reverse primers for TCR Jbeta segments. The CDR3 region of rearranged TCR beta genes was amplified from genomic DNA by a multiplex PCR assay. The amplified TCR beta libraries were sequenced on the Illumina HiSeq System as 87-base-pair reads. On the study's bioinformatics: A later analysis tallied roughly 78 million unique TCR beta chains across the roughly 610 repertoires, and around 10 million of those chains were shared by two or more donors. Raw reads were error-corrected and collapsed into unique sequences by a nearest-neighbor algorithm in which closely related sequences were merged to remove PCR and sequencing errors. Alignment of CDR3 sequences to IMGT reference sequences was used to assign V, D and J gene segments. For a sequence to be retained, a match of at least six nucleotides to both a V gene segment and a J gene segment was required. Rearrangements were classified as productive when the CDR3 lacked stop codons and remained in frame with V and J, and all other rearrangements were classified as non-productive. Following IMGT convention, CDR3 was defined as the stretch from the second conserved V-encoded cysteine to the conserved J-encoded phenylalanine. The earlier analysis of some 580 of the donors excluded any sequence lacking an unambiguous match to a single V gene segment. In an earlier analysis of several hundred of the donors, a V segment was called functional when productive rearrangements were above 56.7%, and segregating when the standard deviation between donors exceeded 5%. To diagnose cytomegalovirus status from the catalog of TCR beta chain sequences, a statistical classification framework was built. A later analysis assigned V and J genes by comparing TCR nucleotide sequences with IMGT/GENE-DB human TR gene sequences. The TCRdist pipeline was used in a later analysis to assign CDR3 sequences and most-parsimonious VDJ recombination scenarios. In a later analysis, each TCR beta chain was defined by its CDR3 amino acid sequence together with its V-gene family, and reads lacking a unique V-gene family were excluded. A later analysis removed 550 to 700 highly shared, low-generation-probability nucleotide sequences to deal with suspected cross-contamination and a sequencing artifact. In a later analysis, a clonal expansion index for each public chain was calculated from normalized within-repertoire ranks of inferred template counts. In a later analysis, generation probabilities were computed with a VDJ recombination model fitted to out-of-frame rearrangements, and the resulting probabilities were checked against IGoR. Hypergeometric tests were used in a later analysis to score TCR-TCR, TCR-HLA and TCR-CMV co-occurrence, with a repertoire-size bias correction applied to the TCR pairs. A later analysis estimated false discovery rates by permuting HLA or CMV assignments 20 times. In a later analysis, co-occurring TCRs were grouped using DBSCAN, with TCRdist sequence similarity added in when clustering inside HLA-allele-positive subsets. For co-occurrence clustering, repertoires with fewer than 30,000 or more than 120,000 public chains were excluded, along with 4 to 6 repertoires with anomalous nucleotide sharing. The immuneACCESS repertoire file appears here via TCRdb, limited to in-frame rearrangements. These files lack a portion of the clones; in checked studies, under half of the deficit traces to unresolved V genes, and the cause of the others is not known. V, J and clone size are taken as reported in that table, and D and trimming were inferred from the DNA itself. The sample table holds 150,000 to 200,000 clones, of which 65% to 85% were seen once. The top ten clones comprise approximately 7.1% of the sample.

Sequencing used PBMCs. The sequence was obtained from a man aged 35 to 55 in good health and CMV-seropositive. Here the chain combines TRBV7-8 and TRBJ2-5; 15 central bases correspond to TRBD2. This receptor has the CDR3 CASSQMGLAGGFYQETQYF. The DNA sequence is TGTGCCAGCAGCCAGATGGGACTAGCGGGGGGATTCTACCAAGAGACCCAGTACTTC.